The entry below gives a single T cell receptor beta chain sequence along with its context. Antigen unknown. Possible read error: a much larger clone is one base away. The CDR3 contains 12 residues. Germline CDR1 SGHNT, CDR2 YYREEE (reference sequence). The data originate from a study of breast tumors, draining lymph nodes, adjacent tissues. General study points: The lymph node origin of tumor T cells was framed as consistent with a hypothesis, not demonstrated. Tumors had less TCR diversity than lymph nodes, more than nontumor tissue.

Axillary draining lymph nodes of breast cancer patients supplied the node samples. A single record per CDR3 protein comes from TCRdb applying MiXCR to the multiplex PCR reads. This sample yields approximately 280,000 distinct CDR3 sequences, of which roughly 30% are seen a single time; roughly 1.1% belongs to the top ten. The sequencing input was axillary lymph node tissue. This clonotype was obtained from a female donor with breast cancer. Some clones in this sample may be carry-over from other donors' samples. The rearrangement joins TRBV5-4 to TRBJ1-2, with a weak D call TRBD1 (5 bases). CDR3 nucleotides: TGTGCCAGCGCCGGGGGGAACTATGGCTGCACCTTC. It yields the protein CASAGGNYGCTF.